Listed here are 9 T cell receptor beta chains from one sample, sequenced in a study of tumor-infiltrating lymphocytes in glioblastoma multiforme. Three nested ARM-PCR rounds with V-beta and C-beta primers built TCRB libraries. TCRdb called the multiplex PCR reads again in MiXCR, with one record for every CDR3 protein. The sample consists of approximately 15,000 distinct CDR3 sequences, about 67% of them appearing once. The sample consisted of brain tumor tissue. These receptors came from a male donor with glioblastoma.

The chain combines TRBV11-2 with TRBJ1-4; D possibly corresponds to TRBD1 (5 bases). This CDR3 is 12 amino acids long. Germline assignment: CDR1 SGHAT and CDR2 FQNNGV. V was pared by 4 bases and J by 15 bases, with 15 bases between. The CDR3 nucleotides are TGTGCCAGCAGCTCCGGACAAGTGGCCGTGTTTTTT. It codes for CASSSGQVAVFF.

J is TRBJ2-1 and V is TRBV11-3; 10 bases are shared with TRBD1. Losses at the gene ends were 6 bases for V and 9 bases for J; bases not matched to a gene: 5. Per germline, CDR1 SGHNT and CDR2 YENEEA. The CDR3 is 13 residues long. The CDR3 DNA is TGTGCCAGCAGGGGGACAGGGGAGACTGAGCAGTTCTTC. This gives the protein CASRGTGETEQFF.

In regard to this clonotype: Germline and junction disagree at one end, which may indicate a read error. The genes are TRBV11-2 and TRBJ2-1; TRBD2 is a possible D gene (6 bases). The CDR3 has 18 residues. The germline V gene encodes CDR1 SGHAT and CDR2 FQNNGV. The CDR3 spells CASSLVSGGKGSYGEQLF. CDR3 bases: TGTGCCAGCAGCTTAGTTTCTGGCGGGAAGGGTTCCTACGGTGAGCAGCTCTTC.

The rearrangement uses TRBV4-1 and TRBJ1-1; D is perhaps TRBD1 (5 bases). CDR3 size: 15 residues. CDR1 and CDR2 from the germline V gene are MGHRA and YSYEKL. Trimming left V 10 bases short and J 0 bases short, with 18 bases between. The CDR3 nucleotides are TGCGCCACGAAGGAGGGGCCGTTCATGAACACTGAAGCTTTCTTT. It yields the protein CATKEGPFMNTEAFF.

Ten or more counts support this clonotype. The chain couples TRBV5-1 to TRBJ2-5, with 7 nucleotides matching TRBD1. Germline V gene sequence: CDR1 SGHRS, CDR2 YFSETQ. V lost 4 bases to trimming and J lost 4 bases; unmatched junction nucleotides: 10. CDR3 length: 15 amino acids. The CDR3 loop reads CASSPGQKVGETQYF. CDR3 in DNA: TGCGCCAGCAGCCCGGGACAGAAGGTCGGAGAGACCCAGTACTTC.

In nucleotides, the CDR3 is TGTGCCAGCAGTGACGGTCTCTACGAGCAGTACTTC. Translation: CASSDGLYEQYF. The chain combines TRBV6-1 with TRBJ2-7; D remains ambiguous. V lost 3 bases, J lost 3 bases, and 6 bases lay in between. Germline V lookup: CDR1 MNHNS, CDR2 SASEGT. This CDR3 is 12 amino acids long.

The CDR3, as DNA: TGTGCCAGCAGCTTATTTGGGGGCCCTAATAAGACCCAGTACTTC. Its protein product is CASSLFGGPNKTQYF. This chain joins TRBV11-2 and TRBJ2-5; the D gene is possibly TRBD1 (6 bases). Germline CDR1 SGHAT, CDR2 FQNNGV. The length of the CDR3 is 15 residues. Trimming removed 2 bases from V and 6 bases from J, with 16 bases in between.

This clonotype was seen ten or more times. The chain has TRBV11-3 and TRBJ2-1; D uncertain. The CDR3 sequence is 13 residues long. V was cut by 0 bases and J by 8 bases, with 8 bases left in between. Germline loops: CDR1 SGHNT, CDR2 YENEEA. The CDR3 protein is CASSLETFHEQFF. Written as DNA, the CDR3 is TGTGCCAGCAGCTTAGAAACGTTCCATGAGCAGTTCTTC. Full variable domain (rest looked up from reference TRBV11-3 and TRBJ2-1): EAGVVQSPRYKIIEKKQPVAFWCNPISGHNTLYWYLQNLGQGPELLIRYENEEAVDDSQLPKDRFSAERLKGVDSTLKIQPAELGDSAVYLCASSLETFHEQFFGPGTRLTVL.

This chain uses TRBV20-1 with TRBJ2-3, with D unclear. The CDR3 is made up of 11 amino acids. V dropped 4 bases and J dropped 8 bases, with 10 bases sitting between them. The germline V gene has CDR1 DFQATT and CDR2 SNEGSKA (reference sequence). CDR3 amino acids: CSANLIGTQYF. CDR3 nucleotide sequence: TGCAGTGCTAATCTTATTGGTACGCAGTATTTT.